A selection of T cell receptor beta chains follows, all from one sample in a study of PD-1 blockade in classical Hodgkin lymphoma. TCRdb's copy holds only in-frame clones and misses some; the assay was immunoSEQ multiplex PCR. The sample includes more than 50,000 clones, 80% to 90% of them seen just once. Sample: peripheral blood mononuclear cells (PBMCs), taken at baseline. The source is a human donor with classical Hodgkin lymphoma. The CDR3 runs from the conserved cysteine through the conserved F or W. The D gene is left open where the match is weak. Part of the rows lack a size; the others show once, few, many or a class for expanded clones.

>TRBJ2-3|.|once|TRBV4-2
TGTGCCAGCAGCGGGGCCAAGCGAAATCAAGATACGCAGTATTTT
CASSGAKRNQDTQYF
>TRBJ1-1|.|once|TRBV11-2
TGTGCCAGCAGCTTAGCGTTTATGACTGAAGCTTTCTTT
CASSLAFMTEAFF
>TRBJ2-6|TRBD1|.|TRBV2
TGTGCCAGCAGCGTGACAGGGGATTCATCTGGGGCCAACGTCCTGACTTTC
CASSVTGDSSGANVLTF
>TRBJ1-1|TRBD1|.|TRBV18
TGTGCCAGCTCACCACGACGAGACAGGGATGAAGCTTTCTTT
CASSPRRDRDEAFF
>TRBJ2-3|.|.|TRBV6-6
TGTGCCAGCAGTTACTCTCAGGACAGCACAGATACGCAGTATTTT
CASSYSQDSTDTQYF
>TRBJ2-1|.|.|TRBV27
TGTGCCAGCAGTTTTGGCAATGAGCAGTTCTTC
CASSFGNEQFF
>TRBJ2-7|.|.|TRBV10-3
TGTGCCATCAGCCCGGACAGCCTCTACGAGCAGTACTTC
CAISPDSLYEQYF
>TRBJ2-3|.|.|TRBV6-5
TGTGCCAGCAGTTACAATCCCGGGGGAGATACGCAGTATTTT
CASSYNPGGDTQYF
>TRBJ1-2|.|once|TRBV30
TGTGCCTGGAGTTTGAGAGGGCTCGAGTGGGGCTACACCTTC
CAWSLRGLEWGYTF
>TRBJ2-7|.|.|TRBV30
TGTGCCTGGAGCCAGGACGAGCAGTACTTC
CAWSQDEQYF
>TRBJ2-7|TRBD2|.|TRBV6-1
TGTGCCAGCAGTGAAAAGGTGGGGGTCCAGCGGGGCCTCTACGAGCAGTACTTC
CASSEKVGVQRGLYEQYF
>TRBJ2-5|.|.|TRBV30
TGTGCCTGGAGTGTGGTAGGGGCCCGGGAGACCCAGTACTTC
CAWSVVGARETQYF
>TRBJ1-5|.|.|TRBV27
TGTGCCAGCAGTCCAAAACAGGGTCTTCGAGGTCAGCCCCAGCATTTT
CASSPKQGLRGQPQHF
>TRBJ2-5|.|.|TRBV5-1
TGCGCCAGCAGCCCCGACAATCAAGAGACCCAGTACTTC
CASSPDNQETQYF
>TRBJ2-7|.|.|TRBV5-8
TGTGCCACCAGGGACGGCTCCTACGAGCAGTACTTC
CATRDGSYEQYF
>TRBJ2-5|.|.|TRBV30
TGTGCCTGGAGTGTAGGAGGGGAGACCCAGTACTTC
CAWSVGGETQYF
>TRBJ1-2|TRBD1|.|TRBV7-9
TGTGCCAGCAGGATGGGACAGATAAACTCTGGCTACACCTTC
CASRMGQINSGYTF
>TRBJ2-3|TRBD2|.|TRBV4-2
TGTGCCAGCAGCCACAGCGGGGGGAGGACAGATACGCAGTATTTT
CASSHSGGRTDTQYF
>TRBJ2-5|.|.|TRBV14
TGTGCCAGCAGCCAGGTTTTAGCGGCCCAAGAGACCCAGTACTTC
CASSQVLAAQETQYF
>TRBJ1-2|.|.|TRBV27
TGTGCCAGCAGCACCACAGGGAACTATGGCTACACCTTC
CASSTTGNYGYTF
>TRBJ1-1|.|.|TRBV6-5
TGTGCCAGCAGTTCCGGGGGTGCCACTGAAGCTTTCTTT
CASSSGGATEAFF
>TRBJ1-2|.|.|TRBV4-2
TGTGCCAGCAGCTCACCAGGAGGCCGAGACTATGGCTACACCTTC
CASSSPGGRDYGYTF
>TRBJ1-1|.|.|TRBV4-2
TGTGCCAGCAGCCAAGATCGACTGAGCACTGAAGCTTTCTTT
CASSQDRLSTEAFF
>TRBJ2-1|TRBD2|.|TRBV7-9
TGTGCCAGCAGTCCTCAAGGAGCGGGGGCCGACAATGAGCAGTTCTTC
CASSPQGAGADNEQFF
>TRBJ1-2|TRBD1|once|TRBV6-6
TGTGCCAGCGGGACCGGACAGGGGTTAGAAGAGTATGGCTACACCTTC
CASGTGQGLEEYGYTF
>TRBJ1-1|.|.|TRBV11-2
TGTGCCAGCAGCAGCCAGCTGACGGCCACTGAAGCTTTCTTT
CASSSQLTATEAFF
>TRBJ2-1|.|.|TRBV4-2
TGTGCCAGCAGCCAAGGGTCTCGGTCCAATGAGCAGTTCTTC
CASSQGSRSNEQFF